The next 10 T cell receptor beta chains were all read from a single sample in a study of CD8 T cells in Susac syndrome. It was with random hexamers that roughly 0.5 to 1 ug RNA was reverse transcribed. Using its own MiXCR run on the immunoSEQ multiplex PCR reads, TCRdb lists one record per CDR3 protein. The sample shows over 150,000 distinct CDR3 sequences, roughly 95% of them seen only once. The sequenced sample was CD4+ T cells from PBMCs. All receptors come from a human donor with multiple sclerosis.

The rearrangement joins TRBV9 to TRBJ2-7; possible D gene TRBD1, 5 bases. The V gene's germline CDR1 is SGDLS and CDR2 YYNGEE. V gave up 0 bases and J gave up 7 bases, with 14 bases separating them. This CDR3 spans 14 amino acids. The CDR3, as DNA: TGTGCCAGCAGCGTAGAAGGGGCCTTGGGGGAGCAGTACTTC. Protein product: CASSVEGALGEQYF.

The chain links TRBV7-2 to TRBJ1-4, with 8 bases identical to TRBD1. J gave up 7 bases and V 5 bases, and 6 bases lay outside the gene matches. Germline assignment: CDR1 SGHTA and CDR2 FQGNSA. The CDR3 has 14 residues. CDR3 region: CASSLDRGFEKLFF. CDR3 coding DNA: TGTGCCAGCAGCCTCGACAGGGGATTTGAAAAACTGTTTTTT.

This chain links TRBV24-1 with TRBJ2-1, with D hard to call. Per germline, CDR1 KGHDR and CDR2 SFDVKD. This CDR3 region has 15 residues. V was shortened by 2 bases and J by 2 bases, with 9 bases between the two germline ends. The CDR3 nucleotides are TGTGCCACCAGTGATTCTACCCTACCCTACAATGAGCAGTTCTTC. Translation: CATSDSTLPYNEQFF.

The rearrangement links TRBV20-1 to TRBJ2-3, with a weak D call TRBD1 (6 bases). The germline gives CDR1 DFQATT, CDR2 SNEGSKA (reference sequence). This CDR3 is built from 12 residues. The V gene lost 3 bases and the J gene lost 5 bases, with 9 bases spanning the gap. The CDR3: CSASPGVDTQYF. The CDR3 nucleotides are TGCAGTGCTAGCCCAGGGGTAGATACGCAGTATTTT.

The rearrangement joins TRBV30 to TRBJ2-2; D might be TRBD2 (6 bases). Germline V gene data show CDR1 as GTSNPN and CDR2 as SVGIG (reference sequence). V lost 5 bases to trimming and J lost 7 bases, with 11 bases between them. The CDR3 totals 12 residues. The CDR3, as DNA: TGTGCCTGGGAAGGCGGGAACGGGGAGCTGTTTTTT. Encoded protein: CAWEGGNGELFF.

The gene calls are TRBV4-1 and TRBJ1-4; 9 bases line up with TRBD1. Germline trimming cut 4 bases from V and 9 bases from J; bases unmatched to any gene: 6. CDR1 is MGHRA and CDR2 is YSYEKL in the germline V gene. The CDR3 runs to 14 residues. The CDR3 spells CASSPHGTGQKLFF. CDR3 DNA sequence: TGCGCCAGCAGCCCTCACGGGACAGGGCAAAAACTGTTTTTT.

This clonotype was counted once. The CDR3 nucleotides read TGTGCCAGCAGTTACCTTGGGCGTAATGAGCAGTTCTTC. It codes for CASSYLGRNEQFF. The chain couples TRBV6-6 to TRBJ2-1; D unresolved. The CDR3 has 13 amino acids. Germline CDR1 reads MNHNY; CDR2 reads SVGAGI (reference sequence). Trimming pared 2 bases from V and 7 bases from J, leaving 9 bases between.

The J gene is TRBJ1-2, the V gene TRBV25-1, with unresolved D. The CDR3 consists of 13 residues. Germline loops: CDR1 MGHDK, CDR2 SYGVNS. Deletions cut 3 bases from V and 10 bases from J, with 15 bases between. CDR3 in amino acids: CASSDRVMGDYTF. CDR3 nucleotides: TGTGCCAGCAGTGACAGAGTTATGGGCGACTACACCTTC.

The gene calls are TRBV2 and TRBJ2-7, with TRBD1 as a possible D gene (6 bases). Germline assignment: CDR1 SNHLY and CDR2 FYNNEI. Deletions cut 6 bases from V and 7 bases from J, with 19 bases between. The CDR3 is made up of 14 amino acids. The CDR3 DNA reads TGTGCCAGCAGGAGGGACAATCCTTGGGGGGAGCAGTACTTC. This sequence encodes CASRRDNPWGEQYF.

The CDR3 spells CASSLQGPPDTQYF. CDR3 in DNA: TGTGCCAGCAGCTTGCAAGGCCCTCCAGATACGCAGTATTTT. The chain couples TRBV5-6 to TRBJ2-3; D not resolved. Germline CDR1 SGHDT, CDR2 YYEEEE. CDR3 length equals 14 residues. V was shortened by 1 base and J by 4 bases, with 10 bases between the two germline ends.